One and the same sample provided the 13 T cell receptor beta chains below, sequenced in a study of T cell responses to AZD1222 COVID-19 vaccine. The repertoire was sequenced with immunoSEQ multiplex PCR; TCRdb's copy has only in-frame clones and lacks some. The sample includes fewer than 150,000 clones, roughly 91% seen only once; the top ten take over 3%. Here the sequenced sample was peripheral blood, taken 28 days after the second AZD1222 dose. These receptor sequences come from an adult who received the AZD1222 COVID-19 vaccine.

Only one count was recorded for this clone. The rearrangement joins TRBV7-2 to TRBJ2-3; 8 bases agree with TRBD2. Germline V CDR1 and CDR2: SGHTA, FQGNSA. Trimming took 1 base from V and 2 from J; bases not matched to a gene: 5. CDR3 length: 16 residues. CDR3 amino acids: CASSLGVAGTTDTQYF. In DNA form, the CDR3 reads TGTGCCAGCAGCTTAGGGGTAGCGGGGACCACAGATACGCAGTATTTT.

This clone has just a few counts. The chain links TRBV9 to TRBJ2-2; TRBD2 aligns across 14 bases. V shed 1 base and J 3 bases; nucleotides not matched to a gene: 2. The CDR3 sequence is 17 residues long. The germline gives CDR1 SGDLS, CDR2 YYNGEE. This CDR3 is CASSVSTSGGDTGELFF. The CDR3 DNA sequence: TGTGCCAGCAGCGTATCGACTAGCGGGGGGGACACCGGGGAGCTGTTTTTT.

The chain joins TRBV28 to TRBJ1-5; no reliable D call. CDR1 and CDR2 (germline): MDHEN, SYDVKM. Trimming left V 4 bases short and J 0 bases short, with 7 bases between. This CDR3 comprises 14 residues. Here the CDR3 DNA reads TGTGCCAGCAGTTGGGGATATAGCAATCAGCCCCAGCATTTT. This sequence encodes CASSWGYSNQPQHF.

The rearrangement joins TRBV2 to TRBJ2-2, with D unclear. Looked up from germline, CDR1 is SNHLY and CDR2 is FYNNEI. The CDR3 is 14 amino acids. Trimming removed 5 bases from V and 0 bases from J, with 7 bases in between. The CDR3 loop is CASSLGSNTGELFF. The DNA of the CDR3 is TGTGCCAGCAGTTTGGGGTCGAACACCGGGGAGCTGTTTTTT.

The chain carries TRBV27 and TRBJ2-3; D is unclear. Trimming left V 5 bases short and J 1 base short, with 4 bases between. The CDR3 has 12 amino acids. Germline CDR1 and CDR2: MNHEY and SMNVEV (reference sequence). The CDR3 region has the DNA TGTGCCAGCAGTGGCGGCACAGATACGCAGTATTTT. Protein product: CASSGGTDTQYF.

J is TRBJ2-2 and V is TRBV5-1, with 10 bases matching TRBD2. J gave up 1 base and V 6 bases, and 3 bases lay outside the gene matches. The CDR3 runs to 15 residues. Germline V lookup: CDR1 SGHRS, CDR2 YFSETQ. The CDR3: CASNGLAENTGELFF. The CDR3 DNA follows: TGCGCCAGCAATGGACTAGCGGAGAACACCGGGGAGCTGTTTTTT.

CDR3 sequence: CASGVTDGYTF. As DNA, the CDR3 is TGTGCCAGCGGGGTAACGGATGGCTACACCTTC. This chain links TRBV11-2 with TRBJ1-2; no clear D gene. The CDR3 covers 11 residues. Looked up from germline, CDR1 is SGHAT and CDR2 is FQNNGV. V shed 8 bases and J shed 6 bases, with 10 bases lying between them.

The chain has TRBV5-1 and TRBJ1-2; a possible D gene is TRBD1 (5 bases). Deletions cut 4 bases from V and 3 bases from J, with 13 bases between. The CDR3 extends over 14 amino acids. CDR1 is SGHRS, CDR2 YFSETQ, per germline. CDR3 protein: CASSRDGGDYGYTF. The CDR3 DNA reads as TGCGCCAGCAGCCGGGACGGAGGTGACTATGGCTACACCTTC.

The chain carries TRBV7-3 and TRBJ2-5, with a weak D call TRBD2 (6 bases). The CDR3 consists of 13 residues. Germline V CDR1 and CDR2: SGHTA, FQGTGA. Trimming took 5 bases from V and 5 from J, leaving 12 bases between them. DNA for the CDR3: TGTGCCAGCAGCCGGGGGACTCGGGAGACCCAGTACTTC. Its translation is CASSRGTRETQYF.

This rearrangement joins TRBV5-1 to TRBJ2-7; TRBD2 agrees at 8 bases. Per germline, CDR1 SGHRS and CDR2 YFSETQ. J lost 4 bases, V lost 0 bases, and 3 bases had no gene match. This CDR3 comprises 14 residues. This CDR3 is CASSLGEREYEQYF. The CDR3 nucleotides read TGCGCCAGCAGCTTGGGAGAGCGGGAGTACGAGCAGTACTTC.

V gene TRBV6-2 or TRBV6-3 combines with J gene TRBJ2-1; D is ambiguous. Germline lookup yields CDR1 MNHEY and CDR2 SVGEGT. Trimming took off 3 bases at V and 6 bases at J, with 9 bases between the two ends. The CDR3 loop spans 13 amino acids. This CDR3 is CASSYHFSNEQFF. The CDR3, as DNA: TGTGCCAGCAGTTATCACTTCTCCAATGAGCAGTTCTTC.

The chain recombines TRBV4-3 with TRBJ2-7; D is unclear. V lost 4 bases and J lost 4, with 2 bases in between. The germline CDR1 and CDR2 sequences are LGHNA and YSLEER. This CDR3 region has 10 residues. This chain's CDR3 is CASSRYEQYF. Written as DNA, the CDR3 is TGCGCCAGCAGCCGGTACGAGCAGTACTTC.

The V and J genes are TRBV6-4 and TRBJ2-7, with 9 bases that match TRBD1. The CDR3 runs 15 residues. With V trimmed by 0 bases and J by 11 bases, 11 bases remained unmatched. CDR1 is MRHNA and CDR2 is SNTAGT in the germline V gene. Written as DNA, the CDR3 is TGTGCCAGCAGTGACTCCCCCGGGACAGGGTTTTTTGAGTACTTC. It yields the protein CASSDSPGTGFFEYF.